This entry lists 5 T cell receptor beta chains sequenced from one sample in a study of blood T cell repertoires in COVID-19. The table came from immunoSEQ multiplex PCR; TCRdb's copy has only in-frame clones and leaves some out. This sample has around 100,000 clones, with roughly four fifths found just once. Sequenced material: peripheral blood. The receptor set was obtained from a man in his sixties or seventies with acute or convalescent COVID-19.

The chain employs TRBV2 and TRBJ1-6; weak D call: TRBD1 (5 bases). V gave up 7 bases and J gave up 3 bases, with 13 bases separating them. The CDR3 extends over 15 amino acids. Germline assignment: CDR1 SNHLY and CDR2 FYNNEI. The CDR3 DNA is TGTGCCAGCACCCCCCAGGGCAACTATAATTCACCCCTCCACTTT. Residues: CASTPQGNYNSPLHF.

The gene calls are TRBV2 and TRBJ1-1; D gene unclear. Deletions cut 5 bases from V and 0 bases from J, with 7 bases between. Looked up from germline, CDR1 is SNHLY and CDR2 is FYNNEI. The CDR3 is 13 amino acids. CDR3 loop: CASSREMNTEAFF. CDR3 DNA sequence: TGTGCCAGCAGTAGGGAGATGAACACTGAAGCTTTCTTT.

The V and J genes are TRBV5-1 and TRBJ1-2; 8 bases align to TRBD1. Germline values: CDR1 SGHRS, CDR2 YFSETQ. Trimming at V came to 3 bases and at J to 4 bases, leaving 5 bases not matched to a gene. This CDR3 contains 14 residues. As DNA, the CDR3 is TGCGCCAGCAGCTCCGGACAGGGAACCTATGGCTACACCTTC. The encoded protein is CASSSGQGTYGYTF.

A note on this clone: The junction departs from the called germline gene at one end, perhaps through a read error. The gene calls are TRBV15 and TRBJ2-4; possibly TRBD2 for D (6 bases). This CDR3 has 15 residues. Germline values: CDR1 LNHNV, CDR2 YYDKDF (reference sequence). The CDR3: CAASRDLAGSDIQYF. CDR3 nucleotide sequence: TGTGCCGCCAGCAGAGATCTCGCCGGGAGTGACATTCAGTACTTC. Full variable domain (rest looked up from reference TRBV15 and TRBJ2-4): DAMVIQNPRYQVTQFGKPVTLSCSQTLNHNVMYWYQQKSSQAPKLLFHYYDKDFNNEADTPDNFQSRRPNTSFCFLDIRSPGLGDTAMYLCAASRDLAGSDIQYFGAGTRLSVL.

J is TRBJ2-1 and V is TRBV28; TRBD1 agrees at 8 bases. CDR1 is MDHEN and CDR2 is SYDVKM in the germline V gene. The CDR3 totals 15 residues. V dropped 4 bases and J dropped 8; count of bases not matched to a gene: 10. CDR3 DNA sequence: TGTGCCAGCAGTTCCCCGGGACAGGTATTCTATGAGCAGTTCTTC. It encodes CASSSPGQVFYEQFF.